This section outlines one T cell receptor beta chain sequence together with its context. Trimming pared 3 bases from V and 3 bases from J, leaving 5 bases between. Germline CDR1 MRHNA, CDR2 SNTAGT. The CDR3 spans 13 residues. Profiling relied on immunoSEQ multiplex PCR, and the TCRdb table lists in-frame clones only, not all of them. The data hold tens of thousands of clones, with 95% observed a single time. This sample is drawn from a study of preoperative IRX-2 immunotherapy in early breast cancer. Treatment described: preoperative locoregional IRX-2 cytokine immunotherapy. The sequence was collected from a human donor with breast cancer. The chain joins TRBV6-4 to TRBJ2-2; D may correspond to TRBD1 or TRBD2 (5 bases each). Material: tumor tissue, obtained after IRX-2 immunotherapy. CDR3: CASSEGDTGELFF. CDR3 nucleotides: TGTGCCAGCAGTGAGGGGGACACCGGGGAGCTGTTTTTT.